These T cell receptor beta chains were read from a single sample in a study of T cells after yellow fever vaccination. TCRdb independently ran MiXCR on the 5' RACE reads; one entry per CDR3 protein. The table has around 500,000 distinct CDR3 sequences, 20% to 25% seen once. This material consisted of PBMCs, taken about 20 days after the first yellow fever vaccination. The receptors were sampled from a man between 18 and 35 years old who received the YFV17D yellow fever vaccine. CDR3s include the opening cysteine and the closing phenylalanine or tryptophan. D genes are given only for firm matches. The listing skips clone size in some rows; elsewhere it reads once, few, many or a size class.

V: TRBV7-8; D: TRBD1; J: TRBJ2-7; size: many; DNA: TGTGCCAGCAGCTGGACAGGGAGGAACGAGCAGTACTTC; CDR3: CASSWTGRNEQYF
V: TRBV11-2; D: NA; J: TRBJ2-3; size: few; DNA: TGTGCCAGCAGGAGGGAACAGGGAACAGATACGCAGTATTTT; CDR3: CASRREQGTDTQYF
V: TRBV12-3/TRBV12-4; D: TRBD1; J: TRBJ1-2; size: few; DNA: TGTGCCAGCAGGTCCATCAACAGGGGGCAGGGTGGCTACACCTTC; CDR3: CASRSINRGQGGYTF
V: TRBV12-3/TRBV12-4; D: NA; J: TRBJ2-6; size: NA; DNA: TGTGCCAGCAGGGAGGGGGCGCTAGTTGGGGCCAACGTCCTGACTTTC; CDR3: CASREGALVGANVLTF
V: TRBV6-1; D: NA; J: TRBJ2-1; size: few; DNA: TGTGCCAGCCTCGAGGGGGTAAGCTCCTACAATGAGCAGTTCTTC; CDR3: CASLEGVSSYNEQFF
V: TRBV12-5; D: NA; J: TRBJ2-7; size: NA; DNA: TGTGCTAGTGGTTTGGGTATAAGGTCTAGCGAGCAGTACTTC; CDR3: CASGLGIRSSEQYF
V: TRBV10-3; D: NA; J: TRBJ2-7; size: few; DNA: TGTGCCATCAGGTCAGGGGCGGCTACCTACGAGCAGTACTTC; CDR3: CAIRSGAATYEQYF
V: TRBV10-2; D: TRBD2; J: TRBJ2-5; size: NA; DNA: TGCGCCAGCGGCCGATCCGGGACTAGCAACGTAGAGACCCAGTACTTC; CDR3: CASGRSGTSNVETQYF
V: TRBV6-2/TRBV6-3; D: NA; J: TRBJ2-3; size: NA; DNA: TGTGCCAGCAGTGACCCTGGCTCCCCTAGCACAGATACGCAGTATTTT; CDR3: CASSDPGSPSTDTQYF
V: TRBV28; D: NA; J: TRBJ2-5; size: few; DNA: TGTGCCAGCACACGGCAGCAAGAGACCCAGTACTTC; CDR3: CASTRQQETQYF
V: TRBV7-8; D: NA; J: TRBJ2-3; size: NA; DNA: TGTGCCAGCAGCCCCCAAGGAGGGGAAGATACGCAGTATTTT; CDR3: CASSPQGGEDTQYF
V: TRBV20-1; D: NA; J: TRBJ1-5; size: NA; DNA: TGCAGTGCTGGACCGCTCTGGGACAATCAGCCCCAGCATTTT; CDR3: CSAGPLWDNQPQHF
V: TRBV7-2; D: NA; J: TRBJ1-1; size: few; DNA: TGTGCCAGCAGCAGAAACAGGGTGGGTCTCGCTGAAGCTTTCTTT; CDR3: CASSRNRVGLAEAFF
V: TRBV12-3/TRBV12-4; D: TRBD1; J: TRBJ1-6; size: NA; DNA: TGTGCCAGCAGTTTCCGTCGGACAGGAGATTCACCCCTCCACTTT; CDR3: CASSFRRTGDSPLHF
V: TRBV7-2; D: NA; J: TRBJ1-6; size: NA; DNA: TGTGCCAGCAGCTATTGGCTCGCCTATAATTCACCCCTCCACTTT; CDR3: CASSYWLAYNSPLHF